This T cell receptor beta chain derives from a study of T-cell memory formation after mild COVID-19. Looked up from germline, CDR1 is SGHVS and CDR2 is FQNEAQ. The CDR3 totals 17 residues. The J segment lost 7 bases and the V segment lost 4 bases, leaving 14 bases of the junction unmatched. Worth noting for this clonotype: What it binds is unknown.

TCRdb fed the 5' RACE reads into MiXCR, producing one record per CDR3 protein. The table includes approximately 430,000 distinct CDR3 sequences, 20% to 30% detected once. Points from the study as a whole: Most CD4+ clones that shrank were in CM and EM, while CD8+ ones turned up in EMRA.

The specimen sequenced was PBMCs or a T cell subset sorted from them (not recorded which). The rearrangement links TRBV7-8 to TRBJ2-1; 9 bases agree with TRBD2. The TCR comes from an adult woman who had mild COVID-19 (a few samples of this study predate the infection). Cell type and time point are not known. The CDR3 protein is CASSSARSGRKKNEQFF. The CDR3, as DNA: TGTGCCAGCAGCTCGGCCCGGAGCGGGAGGAAAAAGAATGAGCAGTTCTTC.